This T cell receptor (beta chain) derives from a study of cytomegalovirus exposure and HLA in healthy donors. Study conclusions and caveats: Researchers counted around 150 TCR beta chains as cytomegalovirus-associated.

The CDR3 spans 17 residues. Germline CDR1 and CDR2: SGHDT and YYEEEE. J gave up 2 bases and V 5 bases, and 10 bases lay outside the gene matches. With 60 Vbeta and 13 Jbeta primers, the PCR was carried out. Here immunoSEQ multiplex PCR was the method, and the copy in TCRdb shows in-frame clones only, minus some. The sample includes over 120,000 clones, less than 85% seen only once; the top ten take approximately 4.3%. Points on this clone: Its specificity is not known.

V gene TRBV5-6 combines with J gene TRBJ2-6; 7 nucleotides align to TRBD1. What was sequenced was PBMCs. The TCR comes from a man between 18 and 35 years old in good health and CMV-seropositive. CDR3 residues: CASSLRTGEAGANVLTF. In nucleotides, the CDR3 is TGTGCCAGCAGTTTACGGACAGGTGAAGCTGGGGCCAACGTCCTGACTTTC.